The clone carrying this T cell receptor beta chain was seen only once. Its antigen is currently unknown. The entry originates in a study of cytomegalovirus exposure and HLA in healthy donors. General study points: In a later analysis, donors in an Asian-associated ancestry cluster reportedly had fewer N-insertions in productive TCRs than the cohort mean.

The CDR3 loop spans 13 amino acids. Trimming took off 2 bases at V and 4 bases at J, with 9 bases between the two ends. The germline V gene encodes CDR1 SGHAT and CDR2 FQNNGV. 13 Jbeta primers and 60 Vbeta primers were used for the PCR. Generated by immunoSEQ multiplex PCR, the TCRdb table keeps only in-frame clones and is missing some. The sample contains about 190,000 clones, 87% of which appear only once. The sample taken for sequencing was PBMCs. This chain uses TRBV11-2 with TRBJ2-7, with a tentative D call TRBD1 (5 bases). The sequence derives from a boy younger than 10 in good health and CMV-seronegative. The CDR3 loop reads CASSLQSGYEQYF. The CDR3 region has the DNA TGTGCCAGCAGCTTACAATCAGGGTACGAGCAGTACTTC.